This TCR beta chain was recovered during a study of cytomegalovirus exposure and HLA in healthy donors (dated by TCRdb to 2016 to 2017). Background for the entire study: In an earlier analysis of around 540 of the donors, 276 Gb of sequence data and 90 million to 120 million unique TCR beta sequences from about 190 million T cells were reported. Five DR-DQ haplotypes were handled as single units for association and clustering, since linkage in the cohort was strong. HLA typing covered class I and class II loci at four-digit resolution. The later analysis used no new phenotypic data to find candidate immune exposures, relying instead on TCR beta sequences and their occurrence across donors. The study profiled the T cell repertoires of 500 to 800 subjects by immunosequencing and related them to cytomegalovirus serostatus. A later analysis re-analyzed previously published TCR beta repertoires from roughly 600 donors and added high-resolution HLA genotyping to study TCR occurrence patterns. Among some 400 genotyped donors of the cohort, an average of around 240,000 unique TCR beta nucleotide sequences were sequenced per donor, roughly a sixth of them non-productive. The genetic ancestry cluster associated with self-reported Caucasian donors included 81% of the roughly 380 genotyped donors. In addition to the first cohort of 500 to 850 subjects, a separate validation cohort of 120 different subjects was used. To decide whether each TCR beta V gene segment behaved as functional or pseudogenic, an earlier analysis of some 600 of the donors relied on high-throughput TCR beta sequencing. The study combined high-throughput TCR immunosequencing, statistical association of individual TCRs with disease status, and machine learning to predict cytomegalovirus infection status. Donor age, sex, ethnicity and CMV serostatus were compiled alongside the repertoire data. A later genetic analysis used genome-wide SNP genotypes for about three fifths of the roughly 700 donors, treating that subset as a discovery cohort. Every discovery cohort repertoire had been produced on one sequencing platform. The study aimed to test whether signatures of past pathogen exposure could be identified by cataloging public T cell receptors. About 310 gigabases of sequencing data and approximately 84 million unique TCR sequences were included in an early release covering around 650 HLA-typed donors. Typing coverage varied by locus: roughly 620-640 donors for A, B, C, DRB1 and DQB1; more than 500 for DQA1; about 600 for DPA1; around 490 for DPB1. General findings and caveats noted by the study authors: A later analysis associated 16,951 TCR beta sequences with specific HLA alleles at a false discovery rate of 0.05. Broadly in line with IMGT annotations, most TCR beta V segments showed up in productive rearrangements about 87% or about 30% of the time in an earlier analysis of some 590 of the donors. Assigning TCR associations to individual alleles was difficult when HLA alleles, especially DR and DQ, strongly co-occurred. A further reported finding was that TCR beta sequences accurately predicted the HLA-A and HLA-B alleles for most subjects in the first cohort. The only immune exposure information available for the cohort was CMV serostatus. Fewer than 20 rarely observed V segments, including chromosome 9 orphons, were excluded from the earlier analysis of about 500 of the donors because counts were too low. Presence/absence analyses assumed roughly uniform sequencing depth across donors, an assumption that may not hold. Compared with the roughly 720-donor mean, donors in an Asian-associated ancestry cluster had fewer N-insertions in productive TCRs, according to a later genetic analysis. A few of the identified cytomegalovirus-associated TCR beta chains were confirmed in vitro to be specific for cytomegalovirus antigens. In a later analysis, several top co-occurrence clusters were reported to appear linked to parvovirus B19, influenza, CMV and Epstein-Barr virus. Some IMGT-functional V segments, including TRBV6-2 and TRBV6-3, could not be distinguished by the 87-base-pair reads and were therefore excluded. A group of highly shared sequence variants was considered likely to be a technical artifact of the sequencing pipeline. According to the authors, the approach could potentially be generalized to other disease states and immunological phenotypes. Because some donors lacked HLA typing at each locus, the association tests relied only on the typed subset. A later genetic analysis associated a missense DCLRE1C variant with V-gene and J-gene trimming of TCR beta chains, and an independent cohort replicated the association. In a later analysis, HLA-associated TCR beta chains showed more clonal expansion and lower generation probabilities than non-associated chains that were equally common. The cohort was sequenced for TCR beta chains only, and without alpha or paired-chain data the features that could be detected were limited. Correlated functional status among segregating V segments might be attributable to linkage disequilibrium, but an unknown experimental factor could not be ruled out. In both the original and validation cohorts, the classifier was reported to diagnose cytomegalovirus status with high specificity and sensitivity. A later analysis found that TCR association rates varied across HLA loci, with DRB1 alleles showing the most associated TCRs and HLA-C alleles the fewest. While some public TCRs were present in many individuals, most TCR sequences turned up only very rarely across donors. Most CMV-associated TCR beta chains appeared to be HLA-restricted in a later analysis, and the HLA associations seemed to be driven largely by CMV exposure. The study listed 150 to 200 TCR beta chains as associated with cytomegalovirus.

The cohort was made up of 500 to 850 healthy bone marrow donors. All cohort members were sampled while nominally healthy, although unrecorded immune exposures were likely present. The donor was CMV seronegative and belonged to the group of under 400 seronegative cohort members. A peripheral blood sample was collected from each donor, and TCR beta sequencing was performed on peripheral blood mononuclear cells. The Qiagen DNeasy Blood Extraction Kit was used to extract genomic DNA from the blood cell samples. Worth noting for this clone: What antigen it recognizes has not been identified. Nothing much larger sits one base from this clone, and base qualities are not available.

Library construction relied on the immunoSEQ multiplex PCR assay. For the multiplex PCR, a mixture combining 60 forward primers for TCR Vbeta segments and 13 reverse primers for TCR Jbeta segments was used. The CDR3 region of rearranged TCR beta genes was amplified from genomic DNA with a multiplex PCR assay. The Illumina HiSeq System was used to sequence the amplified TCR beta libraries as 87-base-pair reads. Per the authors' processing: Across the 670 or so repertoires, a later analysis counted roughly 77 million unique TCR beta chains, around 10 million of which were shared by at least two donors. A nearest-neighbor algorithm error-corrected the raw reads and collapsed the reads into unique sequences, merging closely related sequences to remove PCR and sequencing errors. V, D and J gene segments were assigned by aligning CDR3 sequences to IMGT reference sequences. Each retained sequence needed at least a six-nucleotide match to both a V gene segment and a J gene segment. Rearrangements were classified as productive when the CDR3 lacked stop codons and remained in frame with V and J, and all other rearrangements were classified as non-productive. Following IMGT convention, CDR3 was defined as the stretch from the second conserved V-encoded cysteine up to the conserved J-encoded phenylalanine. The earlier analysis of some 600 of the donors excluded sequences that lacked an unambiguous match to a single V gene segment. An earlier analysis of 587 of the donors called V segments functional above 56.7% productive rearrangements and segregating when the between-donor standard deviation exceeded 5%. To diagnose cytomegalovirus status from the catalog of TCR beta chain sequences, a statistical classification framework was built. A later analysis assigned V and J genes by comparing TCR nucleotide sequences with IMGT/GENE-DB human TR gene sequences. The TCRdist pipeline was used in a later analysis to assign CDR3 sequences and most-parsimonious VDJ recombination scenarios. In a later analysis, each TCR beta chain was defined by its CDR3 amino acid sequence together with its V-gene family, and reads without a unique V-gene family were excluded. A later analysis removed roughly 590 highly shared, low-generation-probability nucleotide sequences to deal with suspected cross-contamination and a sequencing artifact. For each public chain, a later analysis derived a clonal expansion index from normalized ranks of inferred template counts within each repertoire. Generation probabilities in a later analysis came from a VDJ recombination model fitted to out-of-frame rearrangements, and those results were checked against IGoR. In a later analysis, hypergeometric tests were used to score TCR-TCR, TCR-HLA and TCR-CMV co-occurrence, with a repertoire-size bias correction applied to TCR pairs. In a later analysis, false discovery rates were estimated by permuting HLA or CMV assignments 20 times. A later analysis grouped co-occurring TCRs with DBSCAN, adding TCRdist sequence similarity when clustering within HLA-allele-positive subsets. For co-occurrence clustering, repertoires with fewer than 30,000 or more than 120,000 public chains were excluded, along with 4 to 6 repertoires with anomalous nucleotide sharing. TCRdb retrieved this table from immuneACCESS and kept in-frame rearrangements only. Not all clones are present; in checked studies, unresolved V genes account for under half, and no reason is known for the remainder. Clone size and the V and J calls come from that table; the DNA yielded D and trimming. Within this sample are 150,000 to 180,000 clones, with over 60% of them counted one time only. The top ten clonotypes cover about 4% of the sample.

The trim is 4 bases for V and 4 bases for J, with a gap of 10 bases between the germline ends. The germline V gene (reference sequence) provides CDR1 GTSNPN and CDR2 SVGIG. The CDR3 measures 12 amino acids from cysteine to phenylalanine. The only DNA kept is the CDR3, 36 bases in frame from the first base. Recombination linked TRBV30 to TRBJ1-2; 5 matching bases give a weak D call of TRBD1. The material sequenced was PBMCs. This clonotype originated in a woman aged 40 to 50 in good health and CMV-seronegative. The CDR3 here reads CAWMGGSYGYTF. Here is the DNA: TGTGCCTGGATGGGGGGGTCCTATGGCTACACCTTC.